The next 23 T cell receptor beta chains were all read from a single sample in a study of blood T cell repertoires in COVID-19 (dated by TCRdb to the early 2020s). Libraries came from the immunoSEQ multiplex PCR assay. What TCRdb holds here is the immuneACCESS table cut down to in-frame rearrangements. Part of the clones is not present; checked against another copy, under half of the missing clones reflect an unresolved V gene, and the others are unexplained. This sample gives fewer than 80,000 clones in total; approximately 84% of them show up just once. The ten largest clones capture roughly 14% of the sample. Sequenced input: peripheral blood. These receptors were obtained from a man between 45 and 60 years old with COVID-19, enrolled during active disease.

The CDR3 nucleotides read TGCGCCAGCAGCCAACCATCAGGCCGGGACAGGGCCTTGAACACTGAAGCTTTCTTT. This encodes CASSQPSGRDRALNTEAFF. The chain joins TRBV4-1 to TRBJ1-1, with 9 positions matching TRBD1. The CDR3 has 19 residues. Unmatched junction bases numbered 13, after V lost 2 bases and J lost 0 bases. Germline V gives CDR1 MGHRA, CDR2 YSYEKL.

The chain links TRBV25-1 to TRBJ2-5; the match to TRBD1 covers 9 bases. CDR3 length: 15 amino acids. With V trimmed by 3 bases and J by 3 bases, 5 bases remained unmatched. Germline-derived CDR1 and CDR2 are MGHDK and SYGVNS. The CDR3 region is CASSDPGQGKETQYF. CDR3 in DNA: TGTGCCAGCAGTGACCCCGGACAGGGGAAAGAGACCCAGTACTTC.

The chain combines TRBV19 with TRBJ1-2, with 9 bases that match TRBD1. This CDR3 region has 16 residues. Trimming took 7 bases from V and 6 from J; bases not matched to a gene: 15. Germline lookup yields CDR1 LNHDA and CDR2 SQIVND (reference sequence). This chain's CDR3 is CASTKKIGTGRDGYTF. The CDR3 nucleotides read TGTGCCAGTACCAAGAAAATTGGGACAGGGAGGGATGGCTACACCTTC.

This chain uses TRBV12-3 or TRBV12-4 with TRBJ1-2, with TRBD1 matching over 8 bases. The CDR3 has 13 amino acids. V lost 3 bases to trimming and J lost 5 bases; unmatched junction nucleotides: 2. The CDR3 DNA follows: TGTGCCAGCAGTTTCGACAGGGGTTATGGCTACACCTTC. Protein product: CASSFDRGYGYTF.

The chain combines TRBV20-1 with TRBJ1-1; tentative D call: TRBD1 (6 bases). Between the trimmed V and J ends, which lost 0 bases and 14 bases, there was a span of 10 bases. This CDR3 has 10 residues. The germline gives CDR1 DFQATT, CDR2 SNEGSKA (reference sequence). This CDR3 reads CSARETGKFF. Here the CDR3 DNA reads TGCAGTGCTAGAGAGACAGGTAAATTCTTT.

The chain couples TRBV11-2 to TRBJ1-1, with D uncertain. The V end lost 8 bases, the J end lost 1 base, and 8 bases lay between the germline ends. The CDR3 runs to 12 residues. Germline-derived CDR1 and CDR2 are SGHAT and FQNNGV. The CDR3 DNA reads TGTGCCAGCTCTTCGGGGAACACTGAAGCTTTCTTT. Translated: CASSSGNTEAFF.

This clone has just one count. This chain links TRBV11-2 with TRBJ1-3; no firm D call. This CDR3 is built from 16 residues. V lost 5 bases and J lost 2, with 16 bases in between. CDR1 SGHAT and CDR2 FQNNGV come from the germline V gene. The CDR3 nucleotides read TGTGCCAGCAGCCCTGGACGGGGAATGGCTGGAAACACCATATATTTT. This translates into CASSPGRGMAGNTIYF. Using reference TRBV11-2 and TRBJ1-3 for the parts outside the CDR3, the full variable domain is EAGVAQSPRYKIIEKRQSVAFWCNPISGHATLYWYQQILGQGPKLLIQFQNNGVVDDSQLPKDRFSAERLKGVDSTLKIQPAKLEDSAVYLCASSPGRGMAGNTIYFGEGSWLTVV.

A remark on this clone: The identical CDR3 is also encoded by other nucleotide sequences in the sample. The chain recombines TRBV9 with TRBJ1-1, with D perhaps TRBD1 (6 bases). There are 14 residues in the CDR3. Germline CDR1 and CDR2: SGDLS and YYNGEE. Trimming took off 0 bases at V and 3 bases at J, with 9 bases between the two ends. CDR3 coding DNA: TGTGCCAGCAGCGTAGGCGGGGGCCACACTGAAGCTTTCTTT. Amino acid sequence: CASSVGGGHTEAFF.

The chain recombines TRBV30 with TRBJ2-5; 7 positions agree with TRBD2. Germline V gene lookup returns CDR1 GTSNPN and CDR2 SVGIG (reference sequence). V shed 6 bases, J shed 1 base, and the junction held 5 bases outside the gene matches. CDR3 length equals 13 residues. The chain's CDR3 is CACSSGLQETQYF. The CDR3 nucleotides are TGTGCCTGTTCTAGCGGCCTCCAAGAGACCCAGTACTTC.

CDR3 nucleotides: TGTGCCAGCAGTTTTGCCGGGAACACTGAAGCTTTCTTT. The encoded protein is CASSFAGNTEAFF. The chain combines TRBV12-3 or TRBV12-4 with TRBJ1-1; unclear D gene. Trimming cost V 3 bases and J 1 base, with 6 bases left between them. The CDR3 has 13 residues.

This rearrangement joins TRBV3-1 (or the pseudogene TRBV3-2) to TRBJ2-5, with 11 positions matching TRBD2. The J segment lost 4 bases and the V segment lost 3 bases, leaving 7 bases of the junction unmatched. Per germline, CDR1 LGHDT and CDR2 YNNKEL (reference sequence). CDR3 length equals 16 residues. The CDR3 loop reads CASSQELAGVRETQYF. The CDR3 DNA reads TGTGCCAGCAGCCAGGAACTAGCGGGGGTACGAGAGACCCAGTACTTC.

This rearrangement joins TRBV19 to TRBJ2-5; D gene uncertain. The length of the CDR3 is 13 residues. Germline V lookup: CDR1 LNHDA, CDR2 SQIVND (reference sequence). With 5 bases removed from V and 3 bases from J, the gap between germline ends came to 10 bases. The CDR3 here is CASSDTFKETQYF. In nucleotides, the CDR3 is TGTGCCAGTAGTGACACTTTTAAAGAGACCCAGTACTTC. The full variable domain, completed using reference TRBV19 and TRBJ2-5, is DGGITQSPKYLFRKEGQNVTLSCEQNLNHDAMYWYRQDPGQGLRLIYYSQIVNDFQKGDIAEGYSVSREKKESFPLTVTSAQKNPTAFYLCASSDTFKETQYFGPGTRLLVL.

The gene calls are TRBV5-1 and TRBJ2-3; D gene unclear. CDR3 length: 15 residues. CDR1 is SGHRS and CDR2 is YFSETQ in the germline V gene. The ends were cut back, 0 bases at V and 1 base at J, with 9 bases in the middle. The CDR3 region is CASSLDTPRTDTQYF. CDR3 bases: TGCGCCAGCAGCTTGGATACACCCCGCACAGATACGCAGTATTTT.

In DNA, the CDR3 is TGTGCCAGCAGCTTGGAAACCCGGGACAGCCGCGAGCAGTACTTC. It translates to CASSLETRDSREQYF. V is TRBV5-6 and J is TRBJ2-7, with 7 positions matching TRBD1. The CDR3 loop spans 15 amino acids. Looked up from germline, CDR1 is SGHDT and CDR2 is YYEEEE. V trimming: 0 bases; J trimming: 6 bases; junction bases outside the gene matches: 9.

The rearrangement uses TRBV9 and TRBJ2-3, with D maybe TRBD1 (6 bases). The V gene lost 5 bases and the J gene lost 2 bases, with 18 bases spanning the gap. The CDR3 spans 16 residues. Per the germline V gene, CDR1 is SGDLS and CDR2 is YYNGEE. CDR3 in DNA: TGTGCCAGCAGTGAGACGGGACGGGACAACACAGATACGCAGTATTTT. This codes for CASSETGRDNTDTQYF.

The chain carries TRBV6-1 and TRBJ1-2, with 8 bases lining up with TRBD1. Germline values: CDR1 MNHNS, CDR2 SASEGT. The CDR3 spans 15 residues. The J segment lost 0 bases and the V segment lost 1 base, leaving 1 base of the junction unmatched. The CDR3 region has the DNA TGTGCCAGCAGTGAAGAGACAGGGGCTAACTATGGCTACACCTTC. Protein product: CASSEETGANYGYTF.

The rearrangement uses TRBV9 and TRBJ2-3, with 8 nucleotides matching TRBD2. Germline CDR1 is SGDLS and CDR2 is YYNGEE. The CDR3 is made up of 17 amino acids. V lost 0 bases and J lost 2; bases outside the gene matches: 8. The CDR3 is CASSVERSGGTTDTQYF. The CDR3 nucleotides are TGTGCCAGCAGCGTAGAGCGGAGCGGGGGAACCACAGATACGCAGTATTTT. Variable domain in full (rest from reference TRBV9 and TRBJ2-3): DSGVTQTPKHLITATGQRVTLRCSPRSGDLSVYWYQQSLDQGLQFLIQYYNGEERAKGNILERFSAQQFPDLHSELNLSSLELGDSALYFCASSVERSGGTTDTQYFGPGTRLTVL.

This clone has a single count. This rearrangement joins TRBV18 to TRBJ2-1, with 10 bases fitting TRBD2. Germline CDR1 is KGHSH and CDR2 is LQKENI. V lost 6 bases and J lost 5; bases outside the gene matches: 7. CDR3 length: 15 residues. CDR3 DNA: TGTGCCAGCTCCTTCCTCCTAGCGGGGGACAATGAGCAGTTCTTC. Translating gives CASSFLLAGDNEQFF.

For the CDR3, the DNA is TGTGCCAGCAGTTCAGGGTATGGAAACATTCAGTACTTC. As protein: CASSSGYGNIQYF. This chain connects TRBV27 to TRBJ2-4; tentative D call: TRBD1 (5 bases). The CDR3 is made up of 13 amino acids. Trimming cost V 4 bases and J 6 bases, with 10 bases left between them. Germline CDR1 reads MNHEY; CDR2 reads SMNVEV (reference sequence).

The chain couples TRBV6-5 to TRBJ2-1, with TRBD1 matching 9 bases. CDR1 MNHEY and CDR2 SVGAGI come from the germline V gene. J was trimmed by 10 bases and V by 7 bases; bases with no gene match: 11. This CDR3 spans 14 amino acids. CDR3 in DNA: TGTGCCAGCAAAAAAGGGACAGGGACCGGGGAGCAGTTCTTC. It is translated as CASKKGTGTGEQFF.

This chain connects TRBV7-6 to TRBJ2-5; D call uncertain. V shed 1 base and J shed 5 bases, with 11 bases lying between them. This CDR3 contains 14 residues. The V gene's germline CDR1 is SGHVS and CDR2 FNYEAQ. Here the CDR3 DNA reads TGTGCCAGCAGCTTAGGTCGGTCTAGGGAGACCCAGTACTTC. This encodes CASSLGRSRETQYF.

The gene calls are TRBV7-9 and TRBJ1-6; the match to TRBD1 covers 10 bases. Germline-derived CDR1 and CDR2 are SEHNR and FQNEAQ (reference sequence). The trim removed 8 bases at V and 7 bases at J, leaving 2 bases unmatched. The CDR3 sequence is 13 residues long. The CDR3 region has the DNA TGTGCCAGCGGGGGACAGGGGAATTCACCCCTCCACTTT. It codes for CASGGQGNSPLHF.

The genes are TRBV23-1 and TRBJ1-2; TRBD1 aligns across 9 bases. TRBV23-1 belongs to the ORF category, with a function that is uncertain. The junction had 3 bases not matched to a gene; V was cut back by 8 bases and J by 2 bases. The CDR3 is made up of 13 amino acids. The CDR3: CASGQGTNYGYTF. In DNA, the CDR3 is TGCGCCAGCGGACAGGGGACAAACTATGGCTACACCTTC.